These T cell receptor beta chains were read from a single sample in a study of blood T cell repertoires in COVID-19. Assay: immunoSEQ multiplex PCR; the TCRdb copy retains only in-frame clones and omits some. Of 150,000 to 180,000 clones in the sample, 65% to 90% were seen once. Sequenced: peripheral blood. The receptors stem from a woman aged 55-70 years with COVID-19, enrolled during active disease. Both conserved end residues are trimmed from each CDR3. D genes are given only for firm matches.

TRBV2,TRBD2,TRBJ2-3,ASSAQGLAGNTQY
TRBV5-1,NA,TRBJ1-1,ASSSDPKGLNTEAF
TRBV5-6,NA,TRBJ1-5,ASSLSGERSNQPQH
TRBV7-2,NA,TRBJ2-5,ASSLGFGPEGETQY
TRBV6-5,NA,TRBJ1-6,ASRQASYNSPLH
TRBV6-5,NA,TRBJ1-5,ASSSDRSGQPQH
TRBV7-9,NA,TRBJ1-1,ASSFSQLATEAF
TRBV6-1,NA,TRBJ1-2,ASSEGGRDGYT
TRBV19,NA,TRBJ1-5,ASISPGPNQPQH
TRBV7-9,NA,TRBJ2-5,ASSLLSTGGLATQY
TRBV29-1,TRBD2,TRBJ2-1,SVEPGLAGLDEQF
TRBV5-6,NA,TRBJ1-5,ASSLQGINQPQH
TRBV12-3/TRBV12-4,NA,TRBJ1-2,ASSRDSNYGYT
TRBV7-9,TRBD1,TRBJ1-1,ASSTGQGRRTEAF
TRBV7-9,TRBD1,TRBJ1-1,ASSLVGTGNTEAF
TRBV6-5,NA,TRBJ2-6,ASSSFFGANVLT
TRBV7-9,NA,TRBJ2-7,ASSSDMRGTYEQY
TRBV5-5,NA,TRBJ1-3,ASSYSSLLSGNTIY
TRBV7-8,NA,TRBJ1-2,ASSLTTTPGGLYGYT
TRBV29-1,NA,TRBJ1-1,SARGGMNTEAF
TRBV7-9,TRBD2,TRBJ2-5,ASSELAGGGETQY
TRBV6-5,NA,TRBJ2-1,ASLEQGNNEQF
TRBV3-1/TRBV3-2,TRBD2,TRBJ2-1,ASSPTSGTYNEQF
TRBV11-3,NA,TRBJ2-1,ASSLDKARPRGSYNEQF
TRBV6-6,NA,TRBJ2-1,ASTGEPYNEQF
TRBV27,NA,TRBJ1-1,ASSLGRGTEAF
TRBV5-6,TRBD2,TRBJ2-5,ASSSVAGQETQY
TRBV5-8,TRBD1,TRBJ1-5,ASSSTGTGPPDQPQH
TRBV5-1,NA,TRBJ1-6,ASSLVAASSYNSPLH
TRBV5-1,NA,TRBJ2-7,ASSPQTSSSYEQY
TRBV5-6,TRBD1,TRBJ2-3,ASSFRTGVDTDTQY
TRBV14,NA,TRBJ1-6,ASSQVMGRRNSPLH
TRBV18,TRBD1,TRBJ1-1,ASSPNPGQDLEAF
TRBV12-3/TRBV12-4,NA,TRBJ1-5,ASRKTGNQPQH
TRBV7-9,NA,TRBJ1-5,ASSFGTGLGGNQPQH
TRBV6-6,TRBD1,TRBJ1-5,ASSVGQGAVQPQH
TRBV5-1,TRBD2,TRBJ2-3,ASSHPPPLAGPWY
TRBV19,TRBD1,TRBJ1-5,ASSTGTGGLQPQH
TRBV7-7,TRBD2,TRBJ2-2,ASSYTSGGGGELF
TRBV9,TRBD1,TRBJ1-3,ASSVGQGAIGNTIY
TRBV7-2,NA,TRBJ2-3,ASSLVGAWTDTQY
TRBV27,NA,TRBJ1-5,ASSFREGGNQPQH
TRBV29-1,TRBD1,TRBJ1-2,SVEDRGTYGYT
TRBV29-1,TRBD2,TRBJ2-2,SVGTSGTGELF
TRBV9,TRBD1,TRBJ2-2,ASRSQGTTGELF
TRBV11-2,NA,TRBJ1-5,ASSLDRRNQPQH
TRBV11-3,NA,TRBJ1-1,ASSLDRHRRNTEAF
TRBV18,TRBD1,TRBJ1-2,ASSLGTGLSYT
TRBV28,TRBD1,TRBJ1-4,ASSSGGMTNEKLF
TRBV7-8,NA,TRBJ2-2,ASSLVGLMNTGELF
TRBV3-1/TRBV3-2,NA,TRBJ2-1,ASSQETLSYNEQF
TRBV7-9,NA,TRBJ2-2,ASSPVKGYPGELF
TRBV7-3,TRBD2,TRBJ2-3,ASSSRPGLGITDTQY
TRBV11-3,TRBD2,TRBJ2-7,ASSTGLAGSGEQY
TRBV6-6,NA,TRBJ2-5,ASSQGMLETQY
TRBV27,NA,TRBJ1-2,ASSFTGSTYGYT
TRBV7-8,TRBD1,TRBJ1-5,ASSRGQGNQPQH
TRBV18,TRBD1,TRBJ1-1,ASSPQQGPGTEAF
TRBV15,NA,TRBJ1-3,ATSRDRGASGNTIY